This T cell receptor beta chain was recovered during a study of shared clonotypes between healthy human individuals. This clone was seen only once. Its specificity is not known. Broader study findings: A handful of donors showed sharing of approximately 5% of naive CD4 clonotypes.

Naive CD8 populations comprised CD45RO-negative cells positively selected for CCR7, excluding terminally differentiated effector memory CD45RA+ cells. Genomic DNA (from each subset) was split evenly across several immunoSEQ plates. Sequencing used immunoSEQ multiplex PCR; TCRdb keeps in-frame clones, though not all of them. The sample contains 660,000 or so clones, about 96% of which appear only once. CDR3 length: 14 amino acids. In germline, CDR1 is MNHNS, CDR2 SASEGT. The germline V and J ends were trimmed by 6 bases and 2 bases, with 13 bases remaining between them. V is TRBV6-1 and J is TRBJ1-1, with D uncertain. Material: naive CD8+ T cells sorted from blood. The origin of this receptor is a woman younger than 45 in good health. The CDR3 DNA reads TGTGCCAGCAGCCTCACGGGGTACAACACTGAAGCTTTCTTT. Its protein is CASSLTGYNTEAFF.